One T cell receptor (beta chain) is described in this entry. Using immunoSEQ multiplex PCR, the repertoire was profiled, and TCRdb retains in-frame clones only, with some absent. The data show about 28,000 clones, with about 90% seen just once and 4.5% to 5.5% held by the top ten. The data derive from a study of T cell changes during pregnancy in multiple sclerosis. Trimming left V 11 bases short and J 2 bases short, with 15 bases between. Germline CDR1 and CDR2: MNHNY and SVGAGI (reference sequence). This CDR3 has 13 amino acids. The specimen was peripheral blood, collected in the first trimester of pregnancy. The TCR originated in a female donor in good health, enrolled as a control in a pregnancy study. The J gene is TRBJ2-5, the V gene TRBV6-6, with D possibly TRBD1 on 5 matching bases. The CDR3 DNA is TGTGCCGTAGGGGCGGCAGAACAAGAGACCCAGTACTTC. Its protein product is CAVGAAEQETQYF.